This T cell receptor (beta chain) was recovered during a study of blood T cells in healthy people across ages. Whole-study results and caveats: Greater diversity and more naive CD4+ cells were seen in long-lived donors than in aged donors.

Then a second PCR, running about 7 to 11 cycles, was carried out with a sample-barcoded 5' primer and a J-beta primer mix. In TCRdb, the 5' RACE reads were re-called with MiXCR into one record per CDR3 protein. The sample lists hundreds of thousands of distinct CDR3 sequences, under 55% occurring once. Samples had at least 7 million PBMCs isolated from them. For this clonotype: What it recognizes is unknown.

The sequence derives from a man aged 60 to 69 in good health. Sequences were obtained from blood.

CDR3 in DNA: TGTGCCAGCAGCTTAGGCTATCGGTCGTACGAGCAGTACTTC. Translated: CASSLGYRSYEQYF. J is TRBJ2-7 and V is TRBV7-2, with D unclear. V lost 1 base, J lost 4 bases, and 11 bases lay in between. The CDR3 length is 14 residues. Germline values: CDR1 SGHTA, CDR2 FQGNSA.